This T cell receptor beta chain stems from a study of OX40 agonist ivuxolimab in advanced cancers. The CDR3 spans 13 residues. Germline CDR1 is SGHAT and CDR2 is FQNNGV. The V gene lost 1 base and the J gene lost 10 bases, with 13 bases spanning the gap. Findings and caveats of the study: Low normalized clonal expansion also occurred in some nonresponding patients. Clonal expansion in partial responders at 0.1-3.0 mg/kg ranked among the lowest. Fewer expanded clones were found on average in CD4+ than in CD8+ T cells.

On this clone: Its antigen is as yet unknown.

The data were produced by immunoSEQ multiplex PCR, yet TCRdb's version contains in-frame clones alone and is incomplete. The data contain 41,000 or so clones, over 75% of them singletons. The source material was CD4+ or CD8+ T cells sorted from blood, sampled in a trial of the OX40 agonist ivuxolimab. This TCR derives from an adult with an advanced solid tumor such as melanoma, head and neck, liver or kidney cancer. V is TRBV11-2 and J is TRBJ1-1, with D possibly matching TRBD1 (5 bases). CDR3 residues: CASSLGVRRGAFF. The CDR3 DNA reads TGTGCCAGCAGCTTAGGGGTAAGGAGGGGAGCTTTCTTT.